This T cell receptor (beta chain) was observed in a study of OX40 agonist ivuxolimab in advanced cancers. The table came from immunoSEQ multiplex PCR; TCRdb's copy has only in-frame clones and leaves some out. The data contain approximately 77,000 clones, under 90% of them singletons. The junction had 8 bases not matched to a gene; V was cut back by 3 bases and J by 3 bases. Germline V CDR1 and CDR2: SGHRS, YFSETQ. The length of the CDR3 is 15 residues. This clone was recorded a few times. This specimen consisted of CD4+ or CD8+ T cells sorted from blood, obtained in a trial of the OX40 agonist ivuxolimab. This receptor was obtained from an adult with an advanced solid tumor such as melanoma, head and neck, liver or kidney cancer. The rearrangement uses TRBV5-1 and TRBJ2-5; TRBD1 aligns across 7 bases. CDR3: CASSSTGIGEETQYF. The CDR3, as DNA: TGCGCCAGCAGCTCGACAGGGATCGGCGAAGAGACCCAGTACTTC.